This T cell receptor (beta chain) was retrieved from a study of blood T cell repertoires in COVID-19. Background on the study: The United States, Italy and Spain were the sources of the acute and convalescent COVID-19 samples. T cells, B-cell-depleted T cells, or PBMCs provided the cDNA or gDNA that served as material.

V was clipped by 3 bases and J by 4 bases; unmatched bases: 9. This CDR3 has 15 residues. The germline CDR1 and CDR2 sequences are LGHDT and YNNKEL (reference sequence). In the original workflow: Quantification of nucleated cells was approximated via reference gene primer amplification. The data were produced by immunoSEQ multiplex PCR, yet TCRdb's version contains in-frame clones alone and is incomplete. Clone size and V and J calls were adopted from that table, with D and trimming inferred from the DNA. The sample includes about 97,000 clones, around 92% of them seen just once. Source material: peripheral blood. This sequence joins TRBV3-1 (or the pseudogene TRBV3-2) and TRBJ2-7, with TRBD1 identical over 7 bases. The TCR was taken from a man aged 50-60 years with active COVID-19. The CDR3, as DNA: TGTGCCAGCAGCCAGGCCGTGGACAGGATATACGAGCAGTACTTC. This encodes CASSQAVDRIYEQYF.